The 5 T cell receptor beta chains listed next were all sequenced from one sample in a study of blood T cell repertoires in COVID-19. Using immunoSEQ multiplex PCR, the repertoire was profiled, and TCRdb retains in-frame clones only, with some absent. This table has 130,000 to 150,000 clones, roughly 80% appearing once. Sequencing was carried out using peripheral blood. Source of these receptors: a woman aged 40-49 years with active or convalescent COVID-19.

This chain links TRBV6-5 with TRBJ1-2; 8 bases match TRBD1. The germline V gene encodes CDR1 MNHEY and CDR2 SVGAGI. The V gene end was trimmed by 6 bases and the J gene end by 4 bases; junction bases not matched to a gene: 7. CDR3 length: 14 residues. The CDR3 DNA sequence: TGTGCCAGCAGCGGACAGGGCGAATCCTATGGCTACACCTTC. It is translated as CASSGQGESYGYTF.

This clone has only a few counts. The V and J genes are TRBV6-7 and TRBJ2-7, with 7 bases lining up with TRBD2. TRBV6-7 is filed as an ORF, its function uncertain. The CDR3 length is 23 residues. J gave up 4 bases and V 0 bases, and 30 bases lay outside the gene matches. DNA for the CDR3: TGTGCCAGCAGTTACTCACTTACTCTTCACGGGCGGGGGTCCCGTCCCCCTCATTACGAGCAGTACTTC. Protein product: CASSYSLTLHGRGSRPPHYEQYF.

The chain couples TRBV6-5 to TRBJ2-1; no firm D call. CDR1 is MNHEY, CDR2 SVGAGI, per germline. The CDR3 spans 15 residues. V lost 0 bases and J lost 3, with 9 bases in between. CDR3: CASSYSMGYYNEQFF. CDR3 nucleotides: TGTGCCAGCAGTTACTCGATGGGCTACTACAATGAGCAGTTCTTC.

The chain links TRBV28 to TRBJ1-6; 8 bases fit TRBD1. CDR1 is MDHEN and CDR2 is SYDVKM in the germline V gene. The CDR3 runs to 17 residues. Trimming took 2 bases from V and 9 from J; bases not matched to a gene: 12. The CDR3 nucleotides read TGTGCCAGCAGTTTAGCCCCCAGGGGGCGCGGGAGTTCACCCCTCCACTTT. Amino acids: CASSLAPRGRGSSPLHF.

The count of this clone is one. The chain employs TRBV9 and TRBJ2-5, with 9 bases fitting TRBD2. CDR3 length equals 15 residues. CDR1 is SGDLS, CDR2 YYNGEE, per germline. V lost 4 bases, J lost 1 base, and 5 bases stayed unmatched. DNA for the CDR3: TGTGCCAGCAGCTTTCTGCGGGGGGGCCAAGAGACCCAGTACTTC. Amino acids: CASSFLRGGQETQYF.